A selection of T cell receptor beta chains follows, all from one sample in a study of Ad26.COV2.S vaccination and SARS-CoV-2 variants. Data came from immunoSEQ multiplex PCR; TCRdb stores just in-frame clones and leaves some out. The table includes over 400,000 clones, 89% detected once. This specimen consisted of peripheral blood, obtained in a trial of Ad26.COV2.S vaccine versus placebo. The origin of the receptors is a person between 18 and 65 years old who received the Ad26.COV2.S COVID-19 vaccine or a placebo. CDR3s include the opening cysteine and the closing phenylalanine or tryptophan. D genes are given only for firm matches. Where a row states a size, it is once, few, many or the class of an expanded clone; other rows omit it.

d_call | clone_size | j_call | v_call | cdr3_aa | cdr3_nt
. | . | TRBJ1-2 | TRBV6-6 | CASSRQRNYGYTF | TGTGCCAGCAGTCGCCAAAGGAACTATGGCTACACCTTC
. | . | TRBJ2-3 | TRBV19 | CASSLLTGYTDTQYF | TGTGCCAGTAGTCTCCTGACAGGTTACACAGATACGCAGTATTTT
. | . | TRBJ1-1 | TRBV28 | CASSLGRRNTEAFF | TGTGCCAGCAGTTTGGGCAGGAGGAACACTGAAGCTTTCTTT
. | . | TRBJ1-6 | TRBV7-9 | CASSLFGGVWNSPLHF | TGTGCCAGCAGCTTATTCGGCGGGGTGTGGAATTCACCCCTCCACTTT
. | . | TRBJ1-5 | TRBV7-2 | CASSLYGGSVEPQHF | TGTGCCAGCAGCTTATATGGGGGGTCTGTAGAGCCCCAGCATTTT
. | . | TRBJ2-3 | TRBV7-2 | CASSPRGFSTDTQYF | TGTGCCAGCAGCCCACGGGGCTTTAGCACAGATACGCAGTATTTT
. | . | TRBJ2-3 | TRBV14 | CASSLDRATDTQYF | TGTGCCAGCAGCCTGGATAGGGCAACAGATACGCAGTATTTT
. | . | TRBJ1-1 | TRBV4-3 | CASSQDGEGGTEAFF | TGCGCCAGCAGCCAAGACGGTGAAGGGGGAACTGAAGCTTTCTTT
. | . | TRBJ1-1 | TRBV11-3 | CASSLGGGMNTEAFF | TGTGCCAGCAGCCTCGGTGGAGGGATGAACACTGAAGCTTTCTTT
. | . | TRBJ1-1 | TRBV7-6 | CASSLASGLGTEAFF | TGTGCCAGCAGCTTAGCGTCCGGCCTGGGCACTGAAGCTTTCTTT
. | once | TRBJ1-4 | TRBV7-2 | CASSLGPPQGLGEKLFF | TGTGCCAGCAGCTTAGGCCCCCCGCAGGGACTCGGGGAAAAACTGTTTTTT
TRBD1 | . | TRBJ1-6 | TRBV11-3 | CASSLSGTGGSPLHF | TGTGCCAGCAGCTTAAGTGGGACAGGGGGCTCACCCCTCCACTTT
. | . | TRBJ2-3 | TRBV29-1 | CSPLHAGRQYF | TGCAGCCCTCTCCATGCGGGTCGCCAGTATTTT
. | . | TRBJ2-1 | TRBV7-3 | CASSPTGRSNEQFF | TGTGCCAGCAGTCCCACCGGTAGGAGCAATGAGCAGTTCTTC
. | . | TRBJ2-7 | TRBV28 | CASGGSSYEQYF | TGTGCCAGCGGGGGGTCCTCATACGAGCAGTACTTC
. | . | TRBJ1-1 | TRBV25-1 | CASRTWEDTEAFF | TGTGCCAGCAGAACGTGGGAGGACACTGAAGCTTTCTTT
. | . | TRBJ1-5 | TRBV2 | CASLGGEGQPQHF | TGTGCCAGCCTGGGGGGGGAAGGGCAGCCCCAGCATTTT
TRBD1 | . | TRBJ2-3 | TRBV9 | CASRGQTDTQYF | TGTGCCAGCAGGGGACAGACAGATACGCAGTATTTT
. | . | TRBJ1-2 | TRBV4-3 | CASSQEGWDRSNYGYTF | TGCGCCAGCAGCCAAGAAGGTTGGGACCGTAGTAACTATGGCTACACCTTC
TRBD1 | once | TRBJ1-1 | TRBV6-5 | CASSRVRGVNTEAFF | TGTGCCAGCAGTAGGGTCAGGGGGGTTAACACTGAAGCTTTCTTT
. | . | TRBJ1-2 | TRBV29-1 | CSVEPETAAYGYTF | TGCAGCGTTGAACCCGAGACAGCGGCCTATGGCTACACCTTC
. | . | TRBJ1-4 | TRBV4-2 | CASSQGSAVKKLFF | TGTGCCAGCAGCCAAGGGAGCGCGGTTAAAAAACTGTTTTTT
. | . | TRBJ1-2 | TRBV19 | CASSPGQRYYGYTF | TGTGCCAGTAGTCCAGGACAGCGTTACTATGGCTACACCTTC
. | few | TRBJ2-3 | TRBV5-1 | CASSLELSGTDTQYF | TGCGCCAGCAGCTTGGAGTTATCGGGCACAGATACGCAGTATTTT
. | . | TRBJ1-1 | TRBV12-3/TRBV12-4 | CASSKIRNTEAFF | TGTGCCAGCAGCAAGATCAGGAACACTGAAGCTTTCTTT
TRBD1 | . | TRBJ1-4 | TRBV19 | CASSIGGTGAEKLFF | TGTGCCAGTAGTATCGGGGGGACAGGGGCTGAAAAACTGTTTTTT
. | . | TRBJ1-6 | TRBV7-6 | CASSRAAVFDSPLHF | TGTGCCAGCAGCCGCGCCGCTGTCTTCGATTCACCCCTCCACTTT
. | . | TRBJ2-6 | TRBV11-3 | CASSLGRSGANVLTF | TGTGCCAGCAGCTTAGGACGCTCTGGGGCCAACGTCCTGACTTTC